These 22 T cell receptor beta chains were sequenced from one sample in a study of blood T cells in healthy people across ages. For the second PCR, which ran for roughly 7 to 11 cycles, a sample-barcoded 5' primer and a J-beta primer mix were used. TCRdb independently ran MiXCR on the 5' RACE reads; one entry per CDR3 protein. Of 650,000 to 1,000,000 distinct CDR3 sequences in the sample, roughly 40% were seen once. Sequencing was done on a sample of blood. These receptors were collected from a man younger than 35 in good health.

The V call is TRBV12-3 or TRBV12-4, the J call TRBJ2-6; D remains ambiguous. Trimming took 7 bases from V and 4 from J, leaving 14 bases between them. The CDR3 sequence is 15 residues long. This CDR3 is CASTSGVPGANVLTF. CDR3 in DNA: TGTGCCAGCACCTCCGGTGTTCCCGGGGCCAACGTCCTGACTTTC.

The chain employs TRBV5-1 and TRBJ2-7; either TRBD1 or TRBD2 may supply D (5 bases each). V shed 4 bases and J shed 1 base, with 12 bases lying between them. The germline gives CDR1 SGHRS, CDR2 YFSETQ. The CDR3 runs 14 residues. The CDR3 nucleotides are TGCGCCAGCAGCGTCATCGAGGGGTCCTACGAGCAGTACTTC. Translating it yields CASSVIEGSYEQYF. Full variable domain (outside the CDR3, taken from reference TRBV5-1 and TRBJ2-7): KAGVTQTPRYLIKTRGQQVTLSCSPISGHRSVSWYQQTPGQGLQFLFEYFSETQRNKGNFPGRFSGRQFSNSRSEMNVSTLELGDSALYLCASSVIEGSYEQYFGPGTRLTVT.

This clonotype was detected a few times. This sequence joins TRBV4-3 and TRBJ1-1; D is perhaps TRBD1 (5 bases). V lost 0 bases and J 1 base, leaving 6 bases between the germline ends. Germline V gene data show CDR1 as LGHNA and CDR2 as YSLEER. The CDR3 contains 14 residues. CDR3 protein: CASSQDGQNTEAFF. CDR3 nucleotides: TGCGCCAGCAGCCAAGATGGACAGAACACTGAAGCTTTCTTT.

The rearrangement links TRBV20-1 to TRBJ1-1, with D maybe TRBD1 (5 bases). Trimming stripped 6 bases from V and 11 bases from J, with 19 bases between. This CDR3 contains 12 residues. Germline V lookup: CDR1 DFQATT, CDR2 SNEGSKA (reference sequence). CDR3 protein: CSAPVGGVEAFF. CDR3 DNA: TGCAGTGCCCCGGTGGGGGGAGTTGAGGCTTTCTTT.

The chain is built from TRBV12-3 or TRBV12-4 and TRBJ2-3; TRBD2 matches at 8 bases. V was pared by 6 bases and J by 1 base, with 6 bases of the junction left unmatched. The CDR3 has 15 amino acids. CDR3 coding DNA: TGTGCCAGCAGGATTAGCGGGACCGGCACAGATACGCAGTATTTT. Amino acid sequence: CASRISGTGTDTQYF.

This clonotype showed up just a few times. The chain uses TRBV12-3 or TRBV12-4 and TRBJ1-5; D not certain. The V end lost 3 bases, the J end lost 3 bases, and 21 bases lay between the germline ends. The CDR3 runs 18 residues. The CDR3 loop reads CASSFEVGLGESNQPQHF. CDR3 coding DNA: TGTGCCAGCAGTTTTGAGGTGGGATTAGGAGAATCCAATCAGCCCCAGCATTTT.

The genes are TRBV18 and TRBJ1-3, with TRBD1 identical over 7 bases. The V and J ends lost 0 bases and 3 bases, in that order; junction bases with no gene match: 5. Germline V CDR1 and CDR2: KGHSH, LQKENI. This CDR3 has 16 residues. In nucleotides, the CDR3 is TGTGCCAGCTCACCACCTAACAGGGGCGGTGGAAACACCATATATTTT. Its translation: CASSPPNRGGGNTIYF.

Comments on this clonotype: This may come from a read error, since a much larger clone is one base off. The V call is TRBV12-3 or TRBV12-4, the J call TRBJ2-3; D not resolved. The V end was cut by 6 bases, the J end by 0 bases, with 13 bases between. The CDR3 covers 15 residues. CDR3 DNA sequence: TGTGCCAGCAGCTCCGATAGGGTGAGCACAGATACGCAGTATTTT. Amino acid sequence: CASSSDRVSTDTQYF.

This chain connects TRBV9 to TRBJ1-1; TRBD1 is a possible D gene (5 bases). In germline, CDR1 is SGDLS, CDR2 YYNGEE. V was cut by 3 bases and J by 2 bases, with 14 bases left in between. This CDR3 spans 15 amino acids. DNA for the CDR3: TGTGCCAGCAGCGGCGGGACGGGCACAAACACTGAAGCTTTCTTT. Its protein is CASSGGTGTNTEAFF.

CDR3 sequence (DNA): TGTGCCAGCAGGTCACAGGGGGCTGGGAGAGATACGCAGTATTTT. Residues: CASRSQGAGRDTQYF. This sequence joins TRBV12-3 or TRBV12-4 and TRBJ2-3, with 9 positions matching TRBD1. This CDR3 contains 15 residues. J was trimmed by 5 bases and V by 6 bases; bases with no gene match: 9.

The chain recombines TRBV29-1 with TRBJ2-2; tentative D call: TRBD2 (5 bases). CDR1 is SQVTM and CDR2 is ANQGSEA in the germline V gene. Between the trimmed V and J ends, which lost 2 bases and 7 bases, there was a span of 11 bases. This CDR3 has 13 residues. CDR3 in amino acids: CSVEITGNGELFF. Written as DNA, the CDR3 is TGCAGCGTTGAAATCACGGGAAACGGGGAGCTGTTTTTT.

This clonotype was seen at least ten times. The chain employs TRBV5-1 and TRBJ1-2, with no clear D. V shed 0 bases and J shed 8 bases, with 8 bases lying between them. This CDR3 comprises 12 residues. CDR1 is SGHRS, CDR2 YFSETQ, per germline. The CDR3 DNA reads TGCGCCAGCAGCTTGGATGCCCGGGGCTACACCTTC. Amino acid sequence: CASSLDARGYTF.

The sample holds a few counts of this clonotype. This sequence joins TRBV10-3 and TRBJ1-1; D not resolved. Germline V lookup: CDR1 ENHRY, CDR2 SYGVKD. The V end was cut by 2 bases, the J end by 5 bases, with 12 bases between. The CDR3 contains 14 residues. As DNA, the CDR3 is TGTGCCATCAGTGAGATGGTGACCAGAACTGAAGCTTTCTTT. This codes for CAISEMVTRTEAFF.

CDR3 amino acids: CASSQEVRRRGATNEKLFF. CDR3 coding DNA: TGCGCCAGCAGCCAAGAGGTTCGGCGAAGGGGAGCGACTAATGAAAAACTGTTTTTT. V and J are TRBV4-3 and TRBJ1-4; weak D call: TRBD1 (5 bases). The V end was cut by 0 bases, the J end by 2 bases, with 19 bases between. CDR1 is LGHNA and CDR2 is YSLEER in the germline V gene. The CDR3 extends over 19 amino acids.

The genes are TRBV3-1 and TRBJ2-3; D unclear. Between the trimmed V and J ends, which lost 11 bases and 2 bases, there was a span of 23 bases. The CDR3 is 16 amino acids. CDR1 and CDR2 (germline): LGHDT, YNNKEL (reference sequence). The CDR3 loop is CARTPSVDGHTDTQYF. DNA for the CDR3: TGTGCCCGCACTCCAAGCGTGGATGGGCACACAGATACGCAGTATTTT.

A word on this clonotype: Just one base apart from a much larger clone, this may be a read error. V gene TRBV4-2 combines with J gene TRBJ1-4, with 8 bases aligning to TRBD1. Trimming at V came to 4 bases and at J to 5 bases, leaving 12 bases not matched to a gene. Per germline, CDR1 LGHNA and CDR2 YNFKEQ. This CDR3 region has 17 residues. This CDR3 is CASSPTRRRQGNEKLFF. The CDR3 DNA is TGTGCCAGCAGCCCCACACGCCGGAGACAGGGGAATGAAAAACTGTTTTTT.

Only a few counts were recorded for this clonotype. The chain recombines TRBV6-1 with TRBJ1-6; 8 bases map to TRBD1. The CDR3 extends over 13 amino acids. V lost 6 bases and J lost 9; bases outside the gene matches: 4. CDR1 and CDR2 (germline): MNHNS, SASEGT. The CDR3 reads CASRTDRGSPLHF. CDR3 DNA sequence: TGTGCCAGCAGAACAGACAGGGGTTCACCCCTCCACTTT.

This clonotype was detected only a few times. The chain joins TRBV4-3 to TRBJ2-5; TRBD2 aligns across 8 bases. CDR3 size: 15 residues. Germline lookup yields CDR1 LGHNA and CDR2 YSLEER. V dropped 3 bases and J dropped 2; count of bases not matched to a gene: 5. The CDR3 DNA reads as TGCGCCAGCAGCCAGGGCGGGGGGATTCAAGAGACCCAGTACTTC. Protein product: CASSQGGGIQETQYF.

The DNA of the CDR3 is TGTGCCAGCAGCCAGACCCTGCGGGATTCACCCCTCCACTTT. It is translated as CASSQTLRDSPLHF. The V and J genes are TRBV12-3 or TRBV12-4 and TRBJ1-6, with D unresolved. The CDR3 is made up of 14 amino acids. V was shortened by 6 bases and J by 8 bases, with 14 bases between the two germline ends.

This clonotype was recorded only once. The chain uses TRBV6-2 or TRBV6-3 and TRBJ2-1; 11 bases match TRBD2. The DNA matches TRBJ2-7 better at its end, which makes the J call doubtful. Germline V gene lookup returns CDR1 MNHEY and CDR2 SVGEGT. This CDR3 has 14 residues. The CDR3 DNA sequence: TGTGCCAGCAGGACTAGCGGGGTTTACAATGAGCAGTACTTC. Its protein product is CASRTSGVYNEQYF.

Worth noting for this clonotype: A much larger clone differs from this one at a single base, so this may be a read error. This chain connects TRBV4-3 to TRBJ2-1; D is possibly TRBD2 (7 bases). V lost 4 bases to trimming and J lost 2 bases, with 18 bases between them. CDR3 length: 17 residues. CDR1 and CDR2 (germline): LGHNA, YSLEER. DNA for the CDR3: TGCGCCAGCAGCCGAGATGGACGGGGGGCTCCCTACAATGAGCAGTTCTTC. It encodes CASSRDGRGAPYNEQFF.

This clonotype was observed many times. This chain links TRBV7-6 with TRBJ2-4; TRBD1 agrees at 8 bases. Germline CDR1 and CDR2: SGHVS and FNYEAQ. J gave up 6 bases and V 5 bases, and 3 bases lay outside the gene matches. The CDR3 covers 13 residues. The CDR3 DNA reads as TGTGCCAGCAGCCTTGGACAGGGAAACATTCAGTACTTC. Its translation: CASSLGQGNIQYF.